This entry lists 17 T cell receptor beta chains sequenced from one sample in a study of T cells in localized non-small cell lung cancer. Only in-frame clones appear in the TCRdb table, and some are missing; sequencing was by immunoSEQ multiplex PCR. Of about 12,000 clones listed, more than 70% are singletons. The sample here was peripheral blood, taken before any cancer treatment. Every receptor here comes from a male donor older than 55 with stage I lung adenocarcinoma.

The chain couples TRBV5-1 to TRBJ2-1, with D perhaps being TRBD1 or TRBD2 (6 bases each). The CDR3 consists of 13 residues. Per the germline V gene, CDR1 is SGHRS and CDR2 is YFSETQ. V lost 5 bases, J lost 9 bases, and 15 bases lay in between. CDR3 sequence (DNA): TGCGCCAGCAGTCCAGACAGGAGGGGTGAGCAGTTCTTC. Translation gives CASSPDRRGEQFF.

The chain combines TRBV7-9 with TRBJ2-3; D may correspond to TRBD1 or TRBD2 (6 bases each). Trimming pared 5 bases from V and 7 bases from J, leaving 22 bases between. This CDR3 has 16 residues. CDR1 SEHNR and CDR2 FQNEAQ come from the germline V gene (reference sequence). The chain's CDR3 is CASSRISAGGGNTQYF. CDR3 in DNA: TGTGCCAGCAGCCGAATCTCAGCCGGGGGCGGAAATACGCAGTATTTT.

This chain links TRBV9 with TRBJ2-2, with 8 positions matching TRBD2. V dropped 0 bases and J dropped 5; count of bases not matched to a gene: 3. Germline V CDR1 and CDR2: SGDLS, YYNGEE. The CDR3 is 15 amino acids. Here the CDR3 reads CASSVVAGGTGELFF. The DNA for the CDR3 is TGTGCCAGCAGCGTAGTGGCGGGGGGAACCGGGGAGCTGTTTTTT. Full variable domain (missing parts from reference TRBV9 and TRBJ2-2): DSGVTQTPKHLITATGQRVTLRCSPRSGDLSVYWYQQSLDQGLQFLIQYYNGEERAKGNILERFSAQQFPDLHSELNLSSLELGDSALYFCASSVVAGGTGELFFGEGSRLTVL.

This CDR3 reads CASRGSGDISQETQYF. The DNA of the CDR3 is TGCGCCAGCAGGGGGTCAGGTGACATTTCCCAAGAGACCCAGTACTTC. This chain uses TRBV4-1 with TRBJ2-5; no reliable D call. The CDR3 extends over 16 amino acids. Trimming removed 6 bases at V and 1 base at J, with 18 bases between. Germline values: CDR1 MGHRA, CDR2 YSYEKL.

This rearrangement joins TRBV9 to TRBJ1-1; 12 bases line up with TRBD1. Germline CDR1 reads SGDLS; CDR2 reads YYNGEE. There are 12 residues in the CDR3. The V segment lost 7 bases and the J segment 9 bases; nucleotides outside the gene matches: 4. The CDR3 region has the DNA TGTGCCAGCTCCGGGACAGGGGGCCAAGCTTTCTTT. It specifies CASSGTGGQAFF.

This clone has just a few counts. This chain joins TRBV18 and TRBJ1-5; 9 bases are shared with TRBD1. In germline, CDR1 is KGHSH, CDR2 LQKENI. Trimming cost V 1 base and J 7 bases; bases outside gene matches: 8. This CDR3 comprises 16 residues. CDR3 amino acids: CASSPRVGQGGQPQHF. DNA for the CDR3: TGTGCCAGCTCACCACGCGTGGGACAGGGCGGCCAGCCCCAGCATTTT.

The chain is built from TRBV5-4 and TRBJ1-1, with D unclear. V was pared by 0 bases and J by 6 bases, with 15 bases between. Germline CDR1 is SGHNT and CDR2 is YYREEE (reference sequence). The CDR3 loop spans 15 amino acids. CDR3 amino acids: CASSLEAGRSPEAFF. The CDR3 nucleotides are TGTGCCAGCAGCTTGGAGGCAGGTCGGAGCCCTGAAGCTTTCTTT. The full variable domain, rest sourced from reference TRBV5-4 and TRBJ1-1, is ETGVTQSPTHLIKTRGQQVTLRCSSQSGHNTVSWYQQALGQGPQFIFQYYREEENGRGNFPPRFSGLQFPNYSSELNVNALELDDSALYLCASSLEAGRSPEAFFGQGTRLTVV.

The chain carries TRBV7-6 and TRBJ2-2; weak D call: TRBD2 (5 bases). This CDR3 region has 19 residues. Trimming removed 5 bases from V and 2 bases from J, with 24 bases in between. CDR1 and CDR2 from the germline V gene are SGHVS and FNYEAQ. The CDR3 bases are TGTGCCAGCAGCACCCCCCCGGGATCTATGACCTCAAACACCGGGGAGCTGTTTTTT. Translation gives CASSTPPGSMTSNTGELFF.

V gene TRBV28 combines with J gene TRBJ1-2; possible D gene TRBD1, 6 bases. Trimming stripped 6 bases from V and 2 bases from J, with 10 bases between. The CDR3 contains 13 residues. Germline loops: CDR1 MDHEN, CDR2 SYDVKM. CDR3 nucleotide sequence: TGTGCCAGCAGGGCCGACAGGAACTATGGCTACACCTTC. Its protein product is CASRADRNYGYTF.

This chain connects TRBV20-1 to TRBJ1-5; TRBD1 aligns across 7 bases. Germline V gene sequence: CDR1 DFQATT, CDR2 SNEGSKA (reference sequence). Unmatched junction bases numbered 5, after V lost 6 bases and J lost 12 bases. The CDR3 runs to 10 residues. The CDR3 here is CSAMTGLQHF. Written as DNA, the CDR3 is TGCAGTGCGATGACAGGGCTCCAGCATTTT.

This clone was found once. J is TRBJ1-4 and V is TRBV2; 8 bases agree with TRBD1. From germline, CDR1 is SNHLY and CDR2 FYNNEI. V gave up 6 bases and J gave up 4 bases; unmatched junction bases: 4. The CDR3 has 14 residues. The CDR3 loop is CASRDRVLNEKLFF. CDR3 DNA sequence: TGTGCCAGCAGGGACAGGGTCCTTAATGAAAAACTGTTTTTT.

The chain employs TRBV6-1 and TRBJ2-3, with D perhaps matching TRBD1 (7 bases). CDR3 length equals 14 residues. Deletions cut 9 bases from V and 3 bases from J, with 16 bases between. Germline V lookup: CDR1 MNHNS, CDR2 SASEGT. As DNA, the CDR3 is TGTGCCAGTAGACAGGGCGGGGAGACAGATACGCAGTATTTT. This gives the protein CASRQGGETDTQYF.

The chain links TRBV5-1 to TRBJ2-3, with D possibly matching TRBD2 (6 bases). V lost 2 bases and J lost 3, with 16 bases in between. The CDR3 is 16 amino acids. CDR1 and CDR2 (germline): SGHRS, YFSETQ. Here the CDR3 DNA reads TGCGCCAGCAGCTTAAGGCCCTCTCGGGGGACAGATACGCAGTATTTT. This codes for CASSLRPSRGTDTQYF.

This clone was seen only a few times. Here the CDR3 DNA reads TGTGCCACCAGCTACGACGGGCTAGCGGGGGGTACGCAGTATTTT. This sequence encodes CATSYDGLAGGTQYF. J is TRBJ2-3 and V is TRBV15, with 11 bases matching TRBD2. This CDR3 has 15 residues. Germline CDR1 and CDR2: LNHNV and YYDKDF (reference sequence). Germline trimming cut 5 bases from V and 8 bases from J; bases unmatched to any gene: 9.

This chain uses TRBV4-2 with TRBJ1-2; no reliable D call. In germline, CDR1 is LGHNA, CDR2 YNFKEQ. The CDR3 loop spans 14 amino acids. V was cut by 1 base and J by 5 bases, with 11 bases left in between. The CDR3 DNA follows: TGTGCCAGCAGCCAAGGGAGGCTTGATTATGGCTACACCTTC. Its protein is CASSQGRLDYGYTF.

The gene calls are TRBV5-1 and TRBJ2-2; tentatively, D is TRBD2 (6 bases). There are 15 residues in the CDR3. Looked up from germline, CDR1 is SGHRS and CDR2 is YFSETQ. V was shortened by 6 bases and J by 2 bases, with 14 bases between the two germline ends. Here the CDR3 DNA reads TGCGCCAGCAAGACGGAGGGACGAAACACCGGGGAGCTGTTTTTT. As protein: CASKTEGRNTGELFF.

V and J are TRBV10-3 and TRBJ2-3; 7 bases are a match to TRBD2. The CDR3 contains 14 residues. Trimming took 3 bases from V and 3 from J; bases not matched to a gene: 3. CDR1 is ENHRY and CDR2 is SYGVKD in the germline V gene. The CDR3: CAISDQGGTDTQYF. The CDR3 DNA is TGTGCCATCAGTGACCAGGGAGGGACAGATACGCAGTATTTT.